The 20 T cell receptor beta chains in this list originate from one sample, sequenced in a study of blood T cell repertoires in COVID-19. This table comes from immunoSEQ multiplex PCR, and its TCRdb copy is limited to in-frame clones, with some not included. The sample includes about 59,000 clones, around 86% of them seen just once. The sequenced sample consisted of peripheral blood. These receptors all come from a woman at least 80 years old with acute or convalescent COVID-19.

This clone was found once. V and J are TRBV19 and TRBJ1-1, with D unresolved. The CDR3 is made up of 13 amino acids. V was pared by 5 bases and J by 1 base, with 8 bases between. CDR1 and CDR2 from the germline V gene are LNHDA and SQIVND (reference sequence). The CDR3 DNA reads as TGTGCCAGTAGTGTCAACAGGAACACTGAAGCTTTCTTT. This sequence encodes CASSVNRNTEAFF.

The V gene is TRBV6-2 or TRBV6-3, the J gene TRBJ2-7; TRBD1 might be the D (6 bases). Looked up from germline, CDR1 is MNHEY and CDR2 is SVGEGT. CDR3 length equals 15 residues. V was cut by 0 bases and J by 4 bases, with 13 bases left in between. CDR3 region: CASSYSPRTAYEQYF. In nucleotides, the CDR3 is TGTGCCAGCAGTTACTCCCCCAGGACAGCTTACGAGCAGTACTTC.

V gene TRBV5-8 combines with J gene TRBJ2-7, with 9 nucleotides matching TRBD1. CDR3 length: 14 amino acids. V lost 2 bases, J lost 2 bases, and 2 bases stayed unmatched. The germline V gene encodes CDR1 SGHTS and CDR2 YDEGEE. CDR3 sequence reads: CASSLQGATYEQYF. In DNA form, the CDR3 reads TGTGCCAGCAGCTTACAGGGGGCGACCTACGAGCAGTACTTC.

CDR3 in amino acids: CASSPGASYEQYF. The CDR3 DNA sequence: TGTGCCAGCAGTCCAGGGGCCTCCTACGAGCAGTACTTC. V gene TRBV11-3 combines with J gene TRBJ2-7, with D tentatively TRBD1 (6 bases). V lost 6 bases, J lost 0 bases, and 9 bases lay in between. The CDR3 contains 13 residues. The germline gives CDR1 SGHNT, CDR2 YENEEA. Supplemented by reference TRBV11-3 and TRBJ2-7, the full variable domain reads EAGVVQSPRYKIIEKKQPVAFWCNPISGHNTLYWYLQNLGQGPELLIRYENEEAVDDSQLPKDRFSAERLKGVDSTLKIQPAELGDSAVYLCASSPGASYEQYFGPGTRLTVT.

This clone showed up just once. The chain carries TRBV4-1 and TRBJ1-5; no clear D. The germline V and J ends were trimmed by 1 base and 2 bases, with 9 bases remaining between them. CDR3 length: 15 amino acids. Germline CDR1 MGHRA, CDR2 YSYEKL. In DNA, the CDR3 is TGCGCCAGCAGCCAAGCGGGGTCGCGCAATCAGCCCCAGCATTTT. It translates to CASSQAGSRNQPQHF.

This chain connects TRBV7-9 to TRBJ2-1; D is possibly TRBD2 (5 bases). This CDR3 spans 14 amino acids. V lost 2 bases to trimming and J lost 7 bases, with 12 bases between them. CDR1 is SEHNR, CDR2 FQNEAQ, per germline (reference sequence). CDR3 in DNA: TGTGCCAGCAGCTTAACGGACTGGGGTAATGAGCAGTTCTTC. Protein: CASSLTDWGNEQFF.

V is TRBV2 and J is TRBJ1-5; D is unresolved. CDR3 length: 18 amino acids. V was shortened by 3 bases and J by 4 bases, with 22 bases between the two germline ends. Germline assignment: CDR1 SNHLY and CDR2 FYNNEI. This CDR3 is CASSEQSVGVGFNQPQHF. The CDR3 DNA is TGTGCCAGCAGTGAGCAGTCAGTTGGAGTTGGATTTAATCAGCCCCAGCATTTT.

This sequence joins TRBV4-3 and TRBJ2-1; 7 bases line up with TRBD2. The CDR3 runs 16 residues. Germline trimming cut 0 bases from V and 4 bases from J; bases unmatched to any gene: 6. Germline V gene sequence: CDR1 LGHNA, CDR2 YSLEER. CDR3: CASSQDRRGKYNEQFF. As DNA, the CDR3 is TGCGCCAGCAGCCAAGATCGGCGGGGGAAGTACAATGAGCAGTTCTTC.

This clone has just a few counts. CDR3 sequence reads: CASSAPLQGSSPLHF. For the CDR3, the DNA is TGTGCCAGTAGTGCACCCCTGCAGGGCAGTTCACCCCTCCACTTT. The chain couples TRBV19 to TRBJ1-6, with D tentatively TRBD1 (5 bases). Trimming removed 5 bases at V and 9 bases at J, with 17 bases between. Germline lookup yields CDR1 LNHDA and CDR2 SQIVND (reference sequence). The CDR3 consists of 15 residues.

CDR3 sequence reads: CASSLLNSPLHF. The CDR3 DNA is TGTGCCAGCAGTCTTCTGAATTCACCCCTCCACTTT. The chain uses TRBV6-5 and TRBJ1-6; no clear D gene. Trimming removed 5 bases from V and 7 bases from J, with 6 bases in between. CDR3 size: 12 residues. Germline V lookup: CDR1 MNHEY, CDR2 SVGAGI.

The chain couples TRBV5-6 to TRBJ2-3, with a weak D call TRBD1 (6 bases). The CDR3 runs to 13 residues. Trimming took 0 bases from V and 5 from J, leaving 7 bases between them. Germline assignment: CDR1 SGHDT and CDR2 YYEEEE. The CDR3 protein is CASSLGRGDTQYF. In nucleotides, the CDR3 is TGTGCCAGCAGCTTGGGCAGGGGAGATACGCAGTATTTT. Based on the CDR3 plus reference TRBV5-6 and TRBJ2-3, the full variable domain is DAGVTQSPTHLIKTRGQQVTLRCSPKSGHDTVSWYQQALGQGPQFIFQYYEEEERQRGNFPDRFSGHQFPNYSSELNVNALLLGDSALYLCASSLGRGDTQYFGPGTRLTVL.

The rearrangement uses TRBV5-1 and TRBJ2-2; 10 positions agree with TRBD1. With V trimmed by 4 bases and J by 7 bases, 4 bases remained unmatched. The CDR3 has 14 amino acids. CDR1 is SGHRS and CDR2 is YFSETQ in the germline V gene. CDR3 sequence (DNA): TGCGCCAGCAGCCGGGGACAGGGGAACGGGGAGCTGTTTTTT. This codes for CASSRGQGNGELFF. Full variable domain (rest looked up from reference TRBV5-1 and TRBJ2-2): KAGVTQTPRYLIKTRGQQVTLSCSPISGHRSVSWYQQTPGQGLQFLFEYFSETQRNKGNFPGRFSGRQFSNSRSEMNVSTLELGDSALYLCASSRGQGNGELFFGEGSRLTVL.

The J gene is TRBJ2-7, the V gene TRBV20-1, with a weak D call TRBD2 (5 bases). CDR1 is DFQATT, CDR2 SNEGSKA, per germline (reference sequence). The V and J ends lost 2 bases and 4 bases respectively, with 6 bases between them. CDR3 size: 11 residues. The CDR3 sequence is CSARSGYEQYF. In DNA, the CDR3 is TGCAGTGCTAGATCGGGGTACGAGCAGTACTTC.

This clone was seen more than once but under ten times. The rearrangement joins TRBV5-5 to TRBJ1-5, with 7 bases that match TRBD1. Germline V gene sequence: CDR1 SGHKS, CDR2 YYEKEE (reference sequence). V lost 0 bases to trimming and J lost 7 bases; unmatched junction nucleotides: 13. CDR3 size: 17 residues. This chain's CDR3 is CASSLVAGGGLGQPQHF. Written as DNA, the CDR3 is TGTGCCAGCAGCTTGGTCGCAGGGGGAGGCCTTGGGCAGCCCCAGCATTTT. Looking up the rest from reference TRBV5-5 and TRBJ1-5 gives the full variable domain: DAGVTQSPTHLIKTRGQQVTLRCSPISGHKSVSWYQQVLGQGPQFIFQYYEKEERGRGNFPDRFSARQFPNYSSELNVNALLLGDSALYLCASSLVAGGGLGQPQHFGDGTRLSIL.

V and J are TRBV11-3 and TRBJ2-1, with D possibly TRBD2 on 5 matching bases. The germline V gene encodes CDR1 SGHNT and CDR2 YENEEA. The CDR3 has 15 residues. The V gene lost 6 bases and the J gene lost 0 bases, with 12 bases spanning the gap. The CDR3: CASRMSGSSYNEQFF. The CDR3 nucleotides are TGTGCCAGCAGGATGAGCGGTAGCTCCTACAATGAGCAGTTCTTC. Looking up the rest from reference TRBV11-3 and TRBJ2-1 gives the full variable domain: EAGVVQSPRYKIIEKKQPVAFWCNPISGHNTLYWYLQNLGQGPELLIRYENEEAVDDSQLPKDRFSAERLKGVDSTLKIQPAELGDSAVYLCASRMSGSSYNEQFFGPGTRLTVL.

The genes are TRBV25-1 and TRBJ2-7; no reliable D call. Germline V CDR1 and CDR2: MGHDK, SYGVNS. Trimming shortened V by 8 bases and J by 0 bases, and 11 bases separated the two germline ends. This CDR3 is built from 13 residues. The CDR3 is CASEHSYSYEQYF. CDR3 in DNA: TGTGCCAGCGAACACAGTTACTCCTACGAGCAGTACTTC.

The V gene is TRBV7-6, the J gene TRBJ2-2; 11 bases agree with TRBD2. The CDR3 is 16 amino acids. V was pared by 5 bases and J by 4 bases, with 6 bases of the junction left unmatched. CDR1 is SGHVS and CDR2 is FNYEAQ in the germline V gene. CDR3 protein: CASSLGTSGSTGELFF. The DNA for the CDR3 is TGTGCCAGCAGCCTAGGGACTAGCGGTTCCACCGGGGAGCTGTTTTTT.

The chain joins TRBV7-3 to TRBJ2-3, with 10 bases matching TRBD2. This CDR3 comprises 15 residues. Germline lookup yields CDR1 SGHTA and CDR2 FQGTGA. Germline trimming cut 2 bases from V and 8 bases from J; bases unmatched to any gene: 7. CDR3 residues: CASSLEAGGPSTQYF. The CDR3 nucleotides read TGTGCCAGCAGCTTAGAAGCGGGGGGGCCGTCTACGCAGTATTTT. Drawing the rest from reference TRBV7-3 and TRBJ2-3, the complete variable domain is GAGVSQTPSNKVTEKGKYVELRCDPISGHTALYWYRQSLGQGPEFLIYFQGTGAADDSGLPNDRFFAVRPEGSVSTLKIQRTERGDSAVYLCASSLEAGGPSTQYFGPGTRLTVL.

This clone has more than one count but fewer than ten. Other nucleotide sequences in the sample specify the same CDR3. The chain couples TRBV19 to TRBJ1-5; TRBD1 is a possible D gene (6 bases). Trimming removed 3 bases from V and 6 bases from J, with 12 bases in between. CDR3 size: 14 residues. Germline CDR1 reads LNHDA; CDR2 reads SQIVND (reference sequence). As DNA, the CDR3 is TGTGCCAGTAGTATTGGGGGGGCGGGTCAGCCCCAGCATTTT. Residues: CASSIGGAGQPQHF.

The V gene is TRBV19, the J gene TRBJ1-3, with unresolved D. Looked up from germline, CDR1 is LNHDA and CDR2 is SQIVND (reference sequence). V lost 6 bases and J 2 bases, leaving 8 bases between the germline ends. The CDR3 totals 13 residues. CDR3 sequence (DNA): TGTGCCAGTAGCAGGATTCCTGGAAACACCATATATTTT. Translation: CASSRIPGNTIYF.